These 10 T cell receptor beta chains came from one sample sequenced in a study of blood T cell repertoires in COVID-19. TCRdb's copy holds only in-frame clones and misses some; the assay was immunoSEQ multiplex PCR. The sample includes around 60,000 clones, about three quarters of them seen just once. The sequenced sample consisted of peripheral blood. The receptors originated from a young man with COVID-19, enrolled during active disease.

This clone has more than one count but fewer than ten. The chain employs TRBV4-2 and TRBJ2-3, with 11 bases matching TRBD2. This CDR3 spans 16 amino acids. The V segment lost 0 bases and the J segment 1 base; nucleotides outside the gene matches: 0. Germline V gene lookup returns CDR1 LGHNA and CDR2 YNFKEQ. This CDR3 reads CASSQELAGGTDTQYF. Written as DNA, the CDR3 is TGTGCCAGCAGCCAAGAACTAGCGGGAGGCACAGATACGCAGTATTTT.

This chain joins TRBV29-1 and TRBJ2-1; weak D call: TRBD2 (5 bases). The CDR3 has 13 amino acids. CDR1 is SQVTM, CDR2 ANQGSEA, per germline. V gave up 6 bases and J gave up 7 bases, with 16 bases separating them. The DNA of the CDR3 is TGCAGCGTCGCTATAATAGCGTTGAATGAGCAGTTCTTC. It codes for CSVAIIALNEQFF.

The chain is built from TRBV11-3 and TRBJ2-1; 13 bases agree with TRBD2. V lost 4 bases to trimming and J lost 5 bases; unmatched junction nucleotides: 5. The germline CDR1 and CDR2 sequences are SGHNT and YENEEA. This CDR3 region has 16 residues. CDR3 bases: TGTGCCAGCAGCTCCAGACTAGCGGGAGGAGACAATGAGCAGTTCTTC. This sequence encodes CASSSRLAGGDNEQFF.

The chain employs TRBV5-1 and TRBJ2-7; D may be TRBD1 (7 bases). This CDR3 is 11 amino acids long. The germline V gene encodes CDR1 SGHRS and CDR2 YFSETQ. V was shortened by 3 bases and J by 12 bases, with 13 bases between the two germline ends. The CDR3 region is CASSSSGGRYF. The CDR3 nucleotides are TGCGCCAGCAGCTCTTCAGGGGGGAGGTACTTC.

The chain joins TRBV4-3 to TRBJ2-7, with TRBD2 identical over 7 bases. From germline, CDR1 is LGHNA and CDR2 YSLEER. The CDR3 is made up of 13 amino acids. With V trimmed by 3 bases and J by 3 bases, 2 bases remained unmatched. The DNA of the CDR3 is TGCGCCAGCAGCCATGCTAGCGGCTACGAGCAGTACTTC. This encodes CASSHASGYEQYF.

Here the CDR3 DNA reads TGTGCCAGCAGCTACCGTCCGACAGGGCGAGAAAACATTCAGTACTTC. It codes for CASSYRPTGRENIQYF. The V gene is TRBV11-1, the J gene TRBJ2-4; 7 bases are shared with TRBD1. Germline CDR1 SGHAT, CDR2 FQDESV (reference sequence). This CDR3 has 16 residues. The V segment lost 4 bases and the J segment 5 bases; nucleotides outside the gene matches: 11.

There are a few counts of this clone. The chain recombines TRBV27 with TRBJ1-5; D ambiguous. CDR3 length: 15 amino acids. Trimming pared 3 bases from V and 0 bases from J, leaving 9 bases between. The germline CDR1 and CDR2 sequences are MNHEY and SMNVEV (reference sequence). The CDR3, as DNA: TGTGCCAGCAGTTTGGAGGGATATAGCAATCAGCCCCAGCATTTT. This sequence encodes CASSLEGYSNQPQHF.

The V and J genes are TRBV7-3 and TRBJ2-5; D is perhaps TRBD2 (6 bases). Trimming left V 4 bases short and J 4 bases short, with 13 bases between. Germline CDR1 SGHTA, CDR2 FQGTGA. This CDR3 comprises 14 residues. CDR3 bases: TGTGCCAGCAGCTCTGGGATGGGAGGAGAGACCCAGTACTTC. Translating it yields CASSSGMGGETQYF.

CDR3 nucleotide sequence: TGTGCCAGCAGTTACAATCAGGGGTCCCACGAGCAGTACTTC. Translating it yields CASSYNQGSHEQYF. The chain couples TRBV6-5 to TRBJ2-7, with a possible D match to TRBD1 (6 bases). Germline assignment: CDR1 MNHEY and CDR2 SVGAGI. The V and J ends lost 2 bases and 5 bases respectively, with 13 bases between them. CDR3 size: 14 residues.

V and J are TRBV27 and TRBJ1-5; D gene uncertain. V lost 3 bases to trimming and J lost 2 bases, with 11 bases between them. The germline V gene encodes CDR1 MNHEY and CDR2 SMNVEV (reference sequence). The CDR3 totals 15 residues. CDR3 nucleotides: TGTGCCAGCAGTTTGATTTTCGGGGGCAATCAGCCCCAGCATTTT. Translating it yields CASSLIFGGNQPQHF.